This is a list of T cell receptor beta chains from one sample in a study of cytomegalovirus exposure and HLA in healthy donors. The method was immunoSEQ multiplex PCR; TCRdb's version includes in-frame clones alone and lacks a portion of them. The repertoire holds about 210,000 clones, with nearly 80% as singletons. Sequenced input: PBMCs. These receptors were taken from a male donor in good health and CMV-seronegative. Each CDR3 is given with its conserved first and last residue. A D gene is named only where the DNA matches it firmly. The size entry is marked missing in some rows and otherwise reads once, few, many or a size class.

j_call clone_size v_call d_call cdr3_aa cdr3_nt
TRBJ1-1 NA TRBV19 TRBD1 CASRTTGSVSEAFF TGTGCCAGTAGGACGACAGGGAGTGTCTCTGAAGCTTTCTTT
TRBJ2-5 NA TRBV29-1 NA CSVEKRRSETQYF TGCAGCGTTGAGAAGCGTAGGTCAGAGACCCAGTACTTC
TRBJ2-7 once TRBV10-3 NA CAISDRDPSEQYF TGTGCCATCAGTGACAGGGATCCCAGTGAGCAGTACTTC
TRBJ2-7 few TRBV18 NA CASSPLTEDYEQYF TGTGCCAGCTCACCATTGACAGAAGACTACGAGCAGTACTTC
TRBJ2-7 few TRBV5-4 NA CASSYSTGPPYEQYF TGTGCCAGCAGCTACTCGACAGGACCCCCCTACGAGCAGTACTTC
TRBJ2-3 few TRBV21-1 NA CASSKVMSGGTTDTQYF TGTGCCAGCAGCAAAGTGATGAGCGGGGGGACCACAGATACGCAGTATTTT
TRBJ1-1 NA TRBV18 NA CASSPESGTEAFF TGTGCCAGCTCACCGGAGAGCGGGACTGAAGCTTTCTTT
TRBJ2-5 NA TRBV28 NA CASRGRTLQETQYF TGTGCCAGCAGGGGGCGGACACTACAAGAGACCCAGTACTTC
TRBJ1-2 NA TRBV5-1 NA CASSLEPGSYYGYTF TGCGCCAGCAGCTTGGAACCAGGATCCTACTATGGCTACACCTTC
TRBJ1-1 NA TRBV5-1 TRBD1 CASQNQGANTEAFF TGCGCCAGCCAAAACCAGGGGGCGAACACTGAAGCTTTCTTT
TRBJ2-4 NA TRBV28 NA CASSNYRQVANIQYF TGTGCCAGCAGTAATTATCGACAGGTGGCGAACATTCAGTACTTC